This T cell receptor beta chain was sequenced during a study of ipilimumab plus nivolumab after autologous stem cell transplantation. In the study overall: Median doses per patient: a few ipilimumab, 7 to 9 nivolumab.

Remarks on this clone: Its specificity is unknown.

Ipilimumab, 1 mg/kg, started 14 to 28 days after autologous transplant. Only in-frame clones appear in the TCRdb table, and some are missing; sequencing was by immunoSEQ multiplex PCR. The table records some 17,000 clones, 71% of them present only once. Study results and caveats: Per the authors, repertoire, Treg and microbiota data justify further study.

The sequencing used PBMCs, collected in a trial of ipilimumab plus nivolumab as post-transplant consolidation. The sequence derives from a male donor with diffuse large B-cell lymphoma.

The CDR3 DNA is TGTGCCAGTCTGCGGGGGGGAAGCAATGAGCAGTTCTTC. Its translation is CASLRGGSNEQFF. The chain employs TRBV6-1 and TRBJ2-1, with 9 bases lining up with TRBD2. Germline trimming cut 9 bases from V and 6 bases from J; bases unmatched to any gene: 6. Germline V gene data show CDR1 as MNHNS and CDR2 as SASEGT. CDR3 length: 13 amino acids.